One sample yielded the 11 T cell receptor beta chains listed below, sequenced in a study of blood T cell repertoires in COVID-19. Sequencing used immunoSEQ multiplex PCR; TCRdb keeps in-frame clones, though not all of them. This repertoire shows just over 150,000 clones, 70% to 90% found once; its top ten account for more than 2%. Material: peripheral blood. These receptors all come from a woman aged 70-85 years with acute or convalescent COVID-19.

V is TRBV15 and J is TRBJ1-4; a weak D match, TRBD1 (6 bases). Trimming pared 1 base from V and 1 base from J, leaving 16 bases between. Looked up from germline, CDR1 is LNHNV and CDR2 is YYDKDF (reference sequence). CDR3 length: 18 residues. CDR3 in amino acids: CATSRALVGGVTNEKLFF. Here the CDR3 DNA reads TGTGCCACCAGCAGAGCCTTGGTAGGGGGTGTAACTAATGAAAAACTGTTTTTT.

This clone was counted a single time. The chain joins TRBV6-5 to TRBJ1-3; maybe TRBD1 (6 bases). The CDR3 is made up of 14 amino acids. The germline V gene encodes CDR1 MNHEY and CDR2 SVGAGI. V was shortened by 9 bases and J by 2 bases, with 14 bases between the two germline ends. The CDR3 here is CASSDGTTGNTIYF. CDR3 bases: TGTGCCAGTTCGGACGGGACAACTGGAAACACCATATATTTT.

The rearrangement joins TRBV18 to TRBJ1-4; 8 nucleotides align to TRBD1. J lost 5 bases, V lost 4 bases, and 3 bases had no gene match. Germline CDR1 and CDR2: KGHSH and LQKENI. The CDR3 consists of 14 residues. The CDR3: CASSRDRQNEKLFF. As DNA, the CDR3 is TGTGCCAGCTCACGGGACAGGCAAAATGAAAAACTGTTTTTT.

J is TRBJ2-1 and V is TRBV4-2, with D tentatively TRBD1 (7 bases). Looked up from germline, CDR1 is LGHNA and CDR2 is YNFKEQ. V lost 4 bases, J lost 0 bases, and 19 bases lay in between. CDR3 length: 18 amino acids. CDR3 region: CASSRQTGAGSSYNEQFF. CDR3 DNA sequence: TGTGCCAGCAGCCGACAAACAGGGGCCGGGAGCTCCTACAATGAGCAGTTCTTC.

This clone was observed a few times. V gene TRBV7-9 combines with J gene TRBJ2-1; TRBD1 is a possible D gene (5 bases). V was clipped by 4 bases and J by 9 bases, with 13 bases between them. The CDR3 is made up of 13 amino acids. CDR1 is SEHNR, CDR2 FQNEAQ, per germline (reference sequence). CDR3 DNA sequence: TGTGCCAGCAGCTCATTAGTCCAGGGTGAGCAGTTCTTC. The encoded protein is CASSSLVQGEQFF.

The chain is built from TRBV7-2 and TRBJ1-3; TRBD1 is a possible D gene (6 bases). V lost 5 bases, J lost 4 bases, and 9 bases lay in between. The germline gives CDR1 SGHTA, CDR2 FQGNSA. This CDR3 spans 13 amino acids. CDR3 bases: TGTGCCAGCAGCCCAGGGGCCGGAAACACCATATATTTT. This gives the protein CASSPGAGNTIYF.

The chain combines TRBV6-1 with TRBJ1-1, with D unresolved. Trimming took 1 base from V and 0 from J, leaving 6 bases between them. CDR1 is MNHNS, CDR2 SASEGT, per germline. This CDR3 is 14 amino acids long. The CDR3 loop reads CASSEDGLNTEAFF. CDR3 DNA sequence: TGTGCCAGCAGTGAAGATGGGCTGAACACTGAAGCTTTCTTT.

V and J are TRBV5-1 and TRBJ2-7, with a tentative D call TRBD2 (5 bases). V lost 0 bases and J 7 bases, leaving 14 bases between the germline ends. CDR1 and CDR2 from the germline V gene are SGHRS and YFSETQ. The CDR3 consists of 14 residues. The CDR3 DNA reads as TGCGCCAGCAGCTTGGAGGCGGGTGCAAGAGAGCAGTACTTC. Amino acid sequence: CASSLEAGAREQYF.

The genes are TRBV6-5 and TRBJ2-1; 12 bases fit TRBD2. This CDR3 region has 15 residues. CDR1 and CDR2 (germline): MNHEY, SVGAGI. Trimming at V came to 5 bases and at J to 4 bases, leaving 3 bases not matched to a gene. The CDR3 DNA sequence: TGTGCCAGCAGTCAGGGGACTAGCGGGTACAATGAGCAGTTCTTC. This encodes CASSQGTSGYNEQFF.

The chain recombines TRBV6-2 or TRBV6-3 with TRBJ2-7, with a weak D call TRBD1 (5 bases). V shed 2 bases and J shed 5 bases, with 10 bases lying between them. The germline V gene encodes CDR1 MNHEY and CDR2 SVGEGT. CDR3 length: 13 residues. Written as DNA, the CDR3 is TGTGCCAGCAGTTACAGTCCCAGGGACGAGCAGTACGTC. Translation gives CASSYSPRDEQYV.

The CDR3 DNA reads as TGTGCCAGCAGCCAAAATCCGACAGGAAGTCAGCCCCAGCATTTT. As protein: CASSQNPTGSQPQHF. The chain has TRBV3-1 (or the pseudogene TRBV3-2) and TRBJ1-5, with D possibly TRBD1 on 6 matching bases. Germline loops: CDR1 LGHDT, CDR2 YNNKEL (reference sequence). This CDR3 is 15 amino acids long. Trimming cost V 2 bases and J 6 bases, with 14 bases left between them.